Sequencing of this T cell receptor (beta chain) was carried out in a study of blood T cell repertoires in COVID-19. Study background: PBMCs, B-cell-depleted T cells, or T cells provided the cDNA or gDNA that made up the material.

Germline V lookup: CDR1 SQVTM, CDR2 ANQGSEA. The CDR3 has 15 amino acids. The V segment lost 5 bases and the J segment 2 bases; nucleotides outside the gene matches: 8. Authors' data handling: Amplifying reference gene primers gave estimates of nucleated cell counts. Profiled with immunoSEQ multiplex PCR; TCRdb holds only in-frame clones, not every one. V and J calls and clone size follow that table, whereas D and trimming were derived from the DNA. In the table there are about 300,000 clones, 85% of which are singletons. Living in 24 US areas, the participants were between roughly 18 and 90 years of age. Donors were grouped by their self-reported clinical history.

The sample was PBMCs or T cells enriched from blood (not recorded which). This clonotype was obtained from a woman in her forties or fifties who had recovered from COVID-19. The chain has TRBV29-1 and TRBJ2-3; 9 bases fit TRBD2. The CDR3 sequence: CSVSKGLANTDTQYF. CDR3 coding DNA: TGCAGCGTTTCCAAGGGACTAGCAAACACAGATACGCAGTATTTT.